These 12 T cell receptor beta chains came from one sample sequenced in a study of blood T cell repertoires in COVID-19. Sequenced by immunoSEQ multiplex PCR; TCRdb stores in-frame clones only, minus some. The sample lists over 150,000 clones, 80% to 85% seen once, with about a tenth in the top ten. Material for sequencing was peripheral blood. Source of these receptors: a man between 65 and 80 years old with active or convalescent COVID-19.

The chain combines TRBV27 with TRBJ1-5; D uncertain. This CDR3 is built from 13 residues. Trimming took off 0 bases at V and 4 bases at J, with 4 bases between the two ends. CDR1 and CDR2 from the germline V gene are MNHEY and SMNVEV (reference sequence). The CDR3 region is CASSLSPNQPQHF. The CDR3 DNA reads as TGTGCCAGCAGTTTATCCCCAAATCAGCCCCAGCATTTT.

The chain combines TRBV19 with TRBJ2-3; 9 bases fit TRBD2. V shed 2 bases and J 0 bases; nucleotides not matched to a gene: 3. Germline assignment: CDR1 LNHDA and CDR2 SQIVND (reference sequence). The length of the CDR3 is 16 residues. CDR3 residues: CASSIYTSGSTDTQYF. CDR3 nucleotides: TGTGCCAGTAGTATATATACTAGCGGGAGCACAGATACGCAGTATTTT.

A single count supports this clone. The CDR3 nucleotides are TGTGCCAGCAGCTCCAGACAGGGGGCCACCGGGGAGCTGTTTTTT. It encodes CASSSRQGATGELFF. The chain has TRBV7-2 and TRBJ2-2; 10 bases fit TRBD1. Germline CDR1 reads SGHTA; CDR2 reads FQGNSA. V dropped 4 bases and J dropped 4; count of bases not matched to a gene: 3. The CDR3 is 15 amino acids.

The chain joins TRBV7-9 to TRBJ2-4; TRBD2 matches 11 bases. This CDR3 is built from 15 residues. Germline CDR1 reads SEHNR; CDR2 reads FQNEAQ (reference sequence). V shed 4 bases and J 4 bases; nucleotides not matched to a gene: 3. The CDR3 nucleotides read TGTGCCAGCAGCTCAACTAGCGGGAGAAAAAACATTCAGTACTTC. Translating gives CASSSTSGRKNIQYF.

V gene TRBV3-1 (or the pseudogene TRBV3-2) combines with J gene TRBJ2-6, with 10 positions matching TRBD1. The CDR3 runs 18 residues. Germline CDR1 is LGHDT and CDR2 is YNNKEL (reference sequence). With 7 bases clipped from V and 2 bases from J, the junction kept 11 bases outside the gene matches. The CDR3 loop reads CASTPRRDRGTGANVLTF. CDR3 bases: TGTGCCAGCACCCCACGACGGGACAGGGGAACTGGGGCCAACGTCCTGACTTTC.

The V gene is TRBV5-5, the J gene TRBJ2-5; 8 nucleotides agree with TRBD1. The CDR3 sequence is 16 residues long. CDR1 and CDR2 from the germline V gene are SGHKS and YYEKEE (reference sequence). Losses at the gene ends were 0 bases for V and 3 bases for J; bases not matched to a gene: 7. The CDR3 nucleotides are TGTGCCAGCAGCTTGGGGACAGGGCTCTCCGAAGAGACCCAGTACTTC. Translating gives CASSLGTGLSEETQYF. The variable domain in full, with the rest retrieved from reference TRBV5-5 and TRBJ2-5, is DAGVTQSPTHLIKTRGQQVTLRCSPISGHKSVSWYQQVLGQGPQFIFQYYEKEERGRGNFPDRFSARQFPNYSSELNVNALLLGDSALYLCASSLGTGLSEETQYFGPGTRLLVL.

The chain joins TRBV5-1 to TRBJ1-1, with D perhaps matching TRBD1 (6 bases). V lost 4 bases to trimming and J lost 4 bases, with 17 bases between them. The length of the CDR3 is 15 residues. Germline V gives CDR1 SGHRS, CDR2 YFSETQ. The CDR3 nucleotides read TGCGCCAGCAGCGGCCCGACAGGCGGCGGCACTGAAGCTTTCTTT. Amino acids: CASSGPTGGGTEAFF.

The V gene is TRBV9, the J gene TRBJ2-3; a weak D match, TRBD2 (6 bases). The V gene's germline CDR1 is SGDLS and CDR2 YYNGEE. V was cut by 0 bases and J by 4 bases, with 9 bases left in between. There are 14 residues in the CDR3. The CDR3 sequence is CASSVVGGPDTQYF. DNA of the CDR3: TGTGCCAGCAGCGTAGTGGGGGGTCCAGATACGCAGTATTTT. The entire variable domain, with the rest obtained from reference TRBV9 and TRBJ2-3, is as follows: DSGVTQTPKHLITATGQRVTLRCSPRSGDLSVYWYQQSLDQGLQFLIQYYNGEERAKGNILERFSAQQFPDLHSELNLSSLELGDSALYFCASSVVGGPDTQYFGPGTRLTVL.

The rearrangement uses TRBV7-8 and TRBJ2-2; TRBD2 agrees at 15 bases. Per germline, CDR1 SGHVS and CDR2 FQNEAQ. V gave up 5 bases and J gave up 4 bases; unmatched junction bases: 8. The CDR3 contains 18 residues. Here the CDR3 DNA reads TGTGCCAGCAGCGGCCCGGGACTAGCGGGGGGCGGCACCGGGGAGCTGTTTTTT. It is translated as CASSGPGLAGGGTGELFF. Full variable domain (missing parts from reference TRBV7-8 and TRBJ2-2): GAGVSQSPRYKVAKRGQDVALRCDPISGHVSLFWYQQALGQGPEFLTYFQNEAQLDKSGLPSDRFFAERPEGSVSTLKIQRTQQEDSAVYLCASSGPGLAGGGTGELFFGEGSRLTVL.

The chain uses TRBV3-1 (or the pseudogene TRBV3-2) and TRBJ2-1, with a tentative D call TRBD2 (6 bases). Germline CDR1 LGHDT, CDR2 YNNKEL (reference sequence). The ends were cut back, 4 bases at V and 10 bases at J, with 14 bases in the middle. The CDR3 sequence is 13 residues long. The CDR3 DNA reads TGTGCCAGCAGCCTCCCGGGGGTCGGGGAGCAGTTCTTC. As protein: CASSLPGVGEQFF.

The chain uses TRBV4-1 and TRBJ1-3, with TRBD1 identical over 8 bases. The CDR3 runs to 14 residues. V trimming: 4 bases; J trimming: 7 bases; junction bases outside the gene matches: 6. In germline, CDR1 is MGHRA, CDR2 YSYEKL. The CDR3 is CASSPGQGRNTIYF. The DNA of the CDR3 is TGCGCCAGCAGCCCCGGACAGGGAAGGAACACCATATATTTT.

The V and J genes are TRBV3-1 (or the pseudogene TRBV3-2) and TRBJ1-1; D not certain. The CDR3 is 13 amino acids. The V gene lost 7 bases and the J gene lost 2 bases, with 11 bases spanning the gap. Germline V CDR1 and CDR2: LGHDT, YNNKEL (reference sequence). The CDR3 sequence is CASIGIGNTEAFF. DNA of the CDR3: TGTGCCAGCATCGGGATCGGAAACACTGAAGCTTTCTTT.